The present entry profiles one T cell receptor (beta chain) with its context. The target antigen is unknown. The CDR3 runs 14 residues. V was clipped by 2 bases and J by 6 bases, with 10 bases between them. The germline CDR1 and CDR2 sequences are ENHRY and SYGVKD. The data stem from a study of T cell responses to AZD1222 COVID-19 vaccine. Data came from immunoSEQ multiplex PCR; TCRdb stores just in-frame clones and leaves some out. The sample carries about 140,000 clones, around 90% recorded once. Study-wide findings and caveats: Unmutated variant regions reportedly attract nearly half of all spike-specific TCRs.

The chain carries TRBV10-3 and TRBJ2-2; tentatively, D is TRBD1 (6 bases). The receptor comes from an adult who received the AZD1222 COVID-19 vaccine. The starting material was peripheral blood, obtained 28 days after the second AZD1222 dose. The CDR3 sequence: CAISEKQGSGELFF. For the CDR3, the DNA is TGTGCCATCAGTGAGAAACAGGGCTCCGGGGAGCTGTTTTTT.